Below are 24 T cell receptor beta chains sequenced from a single sample in a study of T-cell reconstitution after alpha-beta-depleted transplantation in children (dated by TCRdb to about 2016). Libraries came from PCR. Sequencer: Illumina HiSeq 2500. TCR library preparation used molecular barcoding, with unique molecular identifiers applied to normalize quantification of the TCRbeta repertoire. Using fastp trimming at Q25 and MiXCR clonotype assembly, TCRdb reanalyzed the public sequencing data and kept in-frame beta chains. Rows matching on CDR3 protein sequence are summarized as one entry with the most common DNA and genes. The sample table shows more than 150,000 distinct CDR3 sequences, and roughly 6.8% are seen once. The ten largest clones take up approximately 2.9% of the sample. The sequenced sample was PBMCs from the stem cell graft donor, obtained from the stem cell graft. The receptors were sampled from a human donor who donated a stem cell graft to a child with Wiskott-Aldrich syndrome.

Worth noting for this clonotype: Given a much more abundant clone one base away, this may be a read error. The chain links TRBV12-3 or TRBV12-4 to TRBJ2-2, with D perhaps TRBD2 (5 bases). V lost 3 bases and J lost 3, with 11 bases in between. This CDR3 contains 15 residues. As DNA, the CDR3 is TGTGCCAGCAGTTTTTTGGACTCCCACACCGGGGAGCTGTTTTTT. Translated: CASSFLDSHTGELFF.

This clonotype was picked up many times. This chain links TRBV10-3 with TRBJ1-3; TRBD1 matches 10 bases. The CDR3 spans 14 residues. V shed 6 bases, J shed 3 bases, and the junction held 2 bases outside the gene matches. The germline V gene encodes CDR1 ENHRY and CDR2 SYGVKD. CDR3 bases: TGTGCCATCAGGGGGACAGGGGATGGAAACACCATATATTTT. This sequence encodes CAIRGTGDGNTIYF.

This clonotype has only a few counts. The rearrangement uses TRBV7-2 and TRBJ1-2, with 9 bases fitting TRBD1. The CDR3 has 16 residues. V gave up 3 bases and J gave up 0 bases; unmatched junction bases: 5. The germline V gene has CDR1 SGHTA and CDR2 FQGNSA. This CDR3 is CASSFQGQGTNYGYTF. For the CDR3, the DNA is TGTGCCAGCAGCTTCCAGGGACAGGGAACTAACTATGGCTACACCTTC.

This clonotype appeared many times. The chain employs TRBV25-1 and TRBJ2-2; D uncertain. The germline V gene has CDR1 MGHDK and CDR2 SYGVNS. The CDR3 sequence is 13 residues long. V lost 5 bases and J lost 6, with 10 bases in between. The CDR3 DNA reads TGTGCCAGCAGTCCCTTAGGGTCCGGGGAGCTGTTTTTT. This codes for CASSPLGSGELFF.

This clonotype has at least ten counts. The CDR3 region is CASSGTGTGAYEQYF. The DNA of the CDR3 is TGTGCCAGCAGTGGAACCGGGACAGGGGCGTACGAGCAGTACTTC. The chain combines TRBV6-2 or TRBV6-3 with TRBJ2-7; 10 nucleotides match TRBD1. Trimming cost V 5 bases and J 4 bases; bases outside gene matches: 8. CDR3 length: 15 residues. The germline V gene has CDR1 MNHEY and CDR2 SVGEGT.

This clonotype was seen at least ten times. The rearrangement uses TRBV6-2 or TRBV6-3 and TRBJ2-1; D gene unclear. CDR3 length equals 17 residues. V was clipped by 6 bases and J by 0 bases, with 18 bases between them. Germline CDR1 is MNHEY and CDR2 is SVGEGT. The DNA of the CDR3 is TGTGCCAGCAGCCCACCTACGACCCTCAGCTCCTACAATGAGCAGTTCTTC. This translates into CASSPPTTLSSYNEQFF.

In its sample, this clonotype was seen many times. V is TRBV20-1 and J is TRBJ1-3, with 9 bases matching TRBD1. CDR1 is DFQATT and CDR2 is SNEGSKA in the germline V gene (reference sequence). J was trimmed by 7 bases and V by 5 bases; bases with no gene match: 3. CDR3 length: 12 amino acids. CDR3 protein: CSAEQGANTIYF. In nucleotides, the CDR3 is TGCAGTGCTGAACAGGGGGCTAACACCATATATTTT.

There are many counts of this clonotype. The rearrangement uses TRBV27 and TRBJ2-4; D unclear. The V end was cut by 5 bases, the J end by 1 base, with 9 bases between. Germline V gene data show CDR1 as MNHEY and CDR2 as SMNVEV (reference sequence). This CDR3 spans 14 amino acids. The CDR3 region has the DNA TGTGCCAGCAGTCAGAAGGAGGCCAAAAACATTCAGTACTTC. Its protein is CASSQKEAKNIQYF.

This clonotype was found many times. The chain carries TRBV3-1 and TRBJ2-1; tentatively, D is TRBD2 (7 bases). CDR3 length equals 15 residues. Germline V gene data show CDR1 as LGHDT and CDR2 as YNNKEL (reference sequence). V lost 7 bases, J lost 6 bases, and 19 bases lay in between. The CDR3 sequence: CASTNLAGAPNEQFF. CDR3 DNA sequence: TGTGCCAGCACCAACTTGGCGGGGGCCCCCAATGAGCAGTTCTTC.

This chain connects TRBV20-1 to TRBJ2-3; D remains unclear. Germline loops: CDR1 DFQATT, CDR2 SNEGSKA (reference sequence). V lost 6 bases to trimming and J lost 2 bases, with 15 bases between them. The CDR3 is 14 residues long. The CDR3 region has the DNA TGCAGTGCCTCCTCGGGCATTATCACAGATACGCAGTATTTT. Residues: CSASSGIITDTQYF.

This clonotype showed up many times. The chain is built from TRBV20-1 and TRBJ2-3; 12 nucleotides line up with TRBD1. V gave up 3 bases and J gave up 0 bases; unmatched junction bases: 19. The germline CDR1 and CDR2 sequences are DFQATT and SNEGSKA (reference sequence). The CDR3 contains 21 residues. Here the CDR3 reads CSASILSPGQGAYLSTDTQYF. The CDR3 coding sequence is TGCAGTGCTAGCATTCTAAGTCCGGGACAGGGGGCTTACCTAAGCACAGATACGCAGTATTTT.

This clonotype was found many times. The chain uses TRBV20-1 and TRBJ2-1; maybe TRBD2 (6 bases). Germline assignment: CDR1 DFQATT and CDR2 SNEGSKA (reference sequence). This CDR3 region has 15 residues. The V end was cut by 6 bases, the J end by 4 bases, with 19 bases between. The CDR3 loop is CSALGGPRGYNEQFF. The CDR3, as DNA: TGCAGTGCCCTCGGGGGACCCCGGGGTTACAATGAGCAGTTCTTC.

This clonotype was seen a handful of times. The chain has TRBV5-1 and TRBJ2-7, with D possibly matching TRBD1 (5 bases). Trimming removed 2 bases from V and 0 bases from J, with 18 bases in between. The CDR3 is 17 amino acids. Germline V gene data show CDR1 as SGHRS and CDR2 as YFSETQ. CDR3 sequence: CASSFLGGQGFSYEQYF. The CDR3, as DNA: TGCGCCAGCAGCTTTTTGGGTGGGCAGGGTTTCTCCTACGAGCAGTACTTC.

This clonotype was seen ten or more times. The J gene is TRBJ2-5, the V gene TRBV2; D tentatively fits TRBD1 or TRBD2 (5 bases each). Trimming took 4 bases from V and 1 from J, leaving 10 bases between them. Germline V gene lookup returns CDR1 SNHLY and CDR2 FYNNEI. The CDR3 is 14 amino acids. CDR3 amino acids: CASSVVGGQETQYF. CDR3 sequence (DNA): TGTGCCAGCAGTGTGGTTGGGGGCCAAGAGACCCAGTACTTC.

This clonotype was recorded a few times. The chain has TRBV15 and TRBJ1-2, with TRBD1 matching over 8 bases. V shed 1 base, J shed 8 bases, and the junction held 12 bases outside the gene matches. The CDR3 is made up of 16 amino acids. CDR1 is LNHNV, CDR2 YYDKDF, per germline (reference sequence). The chain's CDR3 is CATSRGKGQGFIGYTF. For the CDR3, the DNA is TGTGCCACCAGCAGAGGGAAAGGACAGGGTTTCATCGGCTACACCTTC.

This clonotype was detected many times. The chain links TRBV21-1 to TRBJ1-3. TRBV21-1 is a pseudogene locus. This CDR3 spans 12 amino acids. The CDR3 region has the DNA TGTGCCAGCAGGTTTTCTGGAAACACCATATATTTT. Its protein product is CASRFSGNTIYF.

This clonotype was detected ten times or more. This chain joins TRBV6-1 and TRBJ2-5; the D gene is possibly TRBD1 (6 bases). V was cut by 0 bases and J by 2 bases, with 10 bases left in between. Germline V gene sequence: CDR1 MNHNS, CDR2 SASEGT. CDR3 length: 15 amino acids. The CDR3 sequence is CASSEAAGQQETQYF. CDR3 nucleotides: TGTGCCAGCAGTGAAGCCGCCGGACAGCAAGAGACCCAGTACTTC.

This clonotype was observed many times. The chain uses TRBV5-1 and TRBJ1-1; tentative D call: TRBD1 (6 bases). This CDR3 comprises 15 residues. The V gene's germline CDR1 is SGHRS and CDR2 YFSETQ. Trimming pared 3 bases from V and 6 bases from J, leaving 18 bases between. Written as DNA, the CDR3 is TGCGCCAGCAGCTCGGAAGTCCCAGGGGCCGCTGAAGCTTTCTTT. This sequence encodes CASSSEVPGAAEAFF.

This chain joins TRBV1 and TRBJ2-7; the table's D gene call, TRBD1, was not cross checked with the DNA. TRBV1 is termed a pseudogene. This CDR3 is built from 13 residues. The CDR3: CTSSHDRVHEQYF. In DNA form, the CDR3 reads TGCACCAGCAGCCATGACAGGGTGCACGAGCAGTACTTC.

The CDR3 loop is CASRDPSGTFYEQYF. CDR3 DNA: TGTGCCAGCAGGGATCCCAGTGGGACCTTCTACGAGCAGTACTTC. The chain combines TRBV2 with TRBJ2-7, with D perhaps being TRBD1 or TRBD2 (5 bases each). The germline gives CDR1 SNHLY, CDR2 FYNNEI. Trimming took off 6 bases at V and 3 bases at J, with 18 bases between the two ends. The CDR3 sequence is 15 residues long.

This clonotype came up many times. The CDR3 coding sequence is TGTGCCAGCAGTTTGACATTAGACACTGAAGCTTTCTTT. It encodes CASSLTLDTEAFF. This chain connects TRBV7-2 to TRBJ1-1, with unresolved D. The ends were cut back, 6 bases at V and 3 bases at J, with 11 bases in the middle. The CDR3 loop spans 13 amino acids. The V gene's germline CDR1 is SGHTA and CDR2 FQGNSA.

The sample holds many counts of this clonotype. This rearrangement joins TRBV12-3 or TRBV12-4 to TRBJ2-1; 10 bases align to TRBD2. The CDR3 is made up of 18 amino acids. V lost 2 bases to trimming and J lost 7 bases; unmatched junction nucleotides: 14. Written as DNA, the CDR3 is TGTGCCAGCAGTTTATTAACTAGCGGGAAAGGTTATAGAAATGAGCAGTTCTTC. It codes for CASSLLTSGKGYRNEQFF.

This clonotype was found many times. The chain carries TRBV10-3 and TRBJ2-7, with 8 positions matching TRBD2. The CDR3 loop spans 14 amino acids. Trimming cost V 10 bases and J 3 bases; bases outside gene matches: 11. Germline CDR1 is ENHRY and CDR2 is SYGVKD. CDR3 in DNA: TGTGCCACCGGGGGGGGGCAGGCAGGCTACGAGCAGTACTTC. Protein product: CATGGGQAGYEQYF.

This clonotype was counted at least ten times. V usage is TRBV6-5 and J usage is TRBJ2-7; TRBD1 aligns across 9 bases. After removal of 2 bases from V and 1 base from J, the junction contained 12 bases not matched to a gene. This CDR3 has 18 residues. The germline CDR1 and CDR2 sequences are MNHEY and SVGAGI. The DNA of the CDR3 is TGTGCCAGCAGTTACCCGGGACAGGGTGTTGGAGGGTCCTACGAGCAGTACTTC. This sequence encodes CASSYPGQGVGGSYEQYF.